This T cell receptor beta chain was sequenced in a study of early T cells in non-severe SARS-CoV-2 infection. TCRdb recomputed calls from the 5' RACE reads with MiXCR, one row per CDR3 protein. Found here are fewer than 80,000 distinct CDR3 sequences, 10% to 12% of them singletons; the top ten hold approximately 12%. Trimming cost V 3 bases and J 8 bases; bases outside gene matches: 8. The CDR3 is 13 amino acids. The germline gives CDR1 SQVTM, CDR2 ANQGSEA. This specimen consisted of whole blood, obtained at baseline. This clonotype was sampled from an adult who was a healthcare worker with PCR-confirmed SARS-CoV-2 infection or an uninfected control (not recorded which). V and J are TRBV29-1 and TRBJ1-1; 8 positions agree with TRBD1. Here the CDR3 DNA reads TGCAGCGTTGAGCCACAACGGACAGGGGAAGCTTTCTTT. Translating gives CSVEPQRTGEAFF.